One and the same sample provided the 30 T cell receptor beta chains below, sequenced in a study of T cells expressing NK-cell markers. TCRdb reanalyzed the 5' RACE reads and collapses them to one entry per CDR3 protein, without DNA. The sample data list around 470,000 distinct CDR3 sequences. Sequencing was done on a sample of blood T cells: a sorted CD56 or NKG2C T cell subset, CD4+ or CD8+ T cells, or bulk PBMC T cells (not recorded which). Receptor source: a woman between 45 and 60 years old in good health.

The chain carries TRBV15 and TRBJ1-2; TCRdb outputs TRBD1, but without DNA this stays unchecked. Germline assignment: CDR1 LNHNV and CDR2 YYDKDF (reference sequence). The CDR3 is 16 residues long. CDR3 sequence: CATSRVETGRTDGYTF.

The rearrangement joins TRBV11-2 to TRBJ2-1; TCRdb's D call, TRBD1, is unchecked because there is no DNA. Germline loops: CDR1 SGHAT, CDR2 FQNNGV. The CDR3 length is 14 residues. CDR3 sequence reads: CASSSKTVNNEQFF.

The rearrangement links TRBV11-2 to TRBJ2-4; TCRdb designates TRBD1, a call that cannot be tested without DNA. Germline V gives CDR1 SGHAT, CDR2 FQNNGV. The CDR3 length is 14 residues. CDR3 residues: CASRKNRGGNIQYF.

The genes are TRBV12-5 and TRBJ2-3; with no DNA, the TCRdb D assignment of TRBD1 cannot be verified. Germline assignment: CDR1 LGHNT and CDR2 FRNRAP. This CDR3 has 12 residues. CDR3 residues: CASGSGSDTQYF. Using reference TRBV12-5 and TRBJ2-3 for the parts outside the CDR3, the full variable domain is DARVTQTPRHKVTEMGQEVTMRCQPILGHNTVFWYRQTMMQGLELLAYFRNRAPLDDSGMPKDRFSAEMPDATLATLKIQPSEPRDSAVYFCASGSGSDTQYFGPGTRLTVL.

V is TRBV12-3 or TRBV12-4 and J is TRBJ2-1; TCRdb's D call of TRBD2 is untestable without DNA. The CDR3 extends over 14 amino acids. The CDR3 is CASKGSGRGNEQFF.

The rearrangement joins TRBV28 to TRBJ2-7. Germline V gene lookup returns CDR1 MDHEN and CDR2 SYDVKM. The length of the CDR3 is 14 residues. The CDR3 region is CASSFWGSTYEQYF.

The gene calls are TRBV5-1 and TRBJ2-7. This CDR3 has 14 amino acids. Germline V lookup: CDR1 SGHRS, CDR2 YFSETQ. The chain's CDR3 is CASSSALGMYEQYF.

The V gene is TRBV3-1, the J gene TRBJ2-7; the D gene TCRdb calls, TRBD2, cannot be checked with no DNA. The CDR3 contains 16 residues. Germline V lookup: CDR1 LGHDT, CDR2 YNNKEL (reference sequence). The CDR3: CASSDVQREAAYEQYF.

The chain joins TRBV5-8 to TRBJ2-2; TCRdb selects TRBD2, and the lack of DNA leaves this call unchecked. The CDR3 has 18 amino acids. CDR1 and CDR2 (germline): SGHTS, YDEGEE. CDR3 protein: CASSLTGLAGVTTGELFF.

The gene calls are TRBV24-1 and TRBJ2-1; TCRdb selects TRBD2, and the lack of DNA leaves this call unchecked. Germline assignment: CDR1 KGHDR and CDR2 SFDVKD. This CDR3 is 14 amino acids long. This CDR3 is CATSVGSGTNEQFF.

The chain carries TRBV6-1 and TRBJ2-5; TCRdb's D gene call, TRBD1, goes unchecked for lack of DNA. In germline, CDR1 is MNHNS, CDR2 SASEGT. The CDR3 has 16 residues. CDR3 protein: CASSAQGRNPQETQYF.

The J gene is TRBJ2-7, the V gene TRBV3-1. The CDR3 loop spans 13 amino acids. Germline V gene sequence: CDR1 LGHDT, CDR2 YNNKEL (reference sequence). The CDR3: CASSHNTPYEQYF.

The rearrangement joins TRBV7-3 to TRBJ2-1; absent DNA, TCRdb's TRBD2 call cannot be checked. CDR3 length: 14 amino acids. Germline V gene data show CDR1 as SGHTA and CDR2 as FQGTGA. This chain's CDR3 is CASSPQGTSDEQFF.

The rearrangement links TRBV7-7 to TRBJ1-1. The CDR3 is 14 residues long. Per the germline V gene, CDR1 is SSHAT and CDR2 is FNYEAQ (reference sequence). The CDR3 protein is CASSVPTVNTEAFF.

V and J are TRBV6-5 and TRBJ1-1; no DNA is available, so the TRBD1 call from TCRdb remains unchecked. Germline V CDR1 and CDR2: MNHEY, SVGAGI. The CDR3 has 13 amino acids. The CDR3 sequence: CAAGDREDTEAFF.

The V call is TRBV18, the J call TRBJ2-2; TCRdb's D call of TRBD2 is untestable without DNA. CDR1 is KGHSH and CDR2 is LQKENI in the germline V gene. This CDR3 is built from 17 residues. CDR3 region: CASSPSPAARATGELFF.

The chain couples TRBV3-1 to TRBJ1-6. The CDR3 totals 13 residues. Per germline, CDR1 LGHDT and CDR2 YNNKEL (reference sequence). The CDR3 sequence is CASSGLDNSPLHF.

The chain is built from TRBV7-6 and TRBJ2-5. Germline V lookup: CDR1 SGHVS, CDR2 FNYEAQ. This CDR3 has 14 residues. CDR3 sequence reads: CASSVAEIQETQYF.

V is TRBV5-1 and J is TRBJ1-5; there is no DNA to check the TCRdb D call of TRBD1. Germline loops: CDR1 SGHRS, CDR2 YFSETQ. The length of the CDR3 is 15 residues. CDR3 residues: CASSLAGTPNQPQHF.

This chain links TRBV4-2 with TRBJ2-1; TCRdb outputs TRBD1, but without DNA this stays unchecked. The CDR3 contains 14 residues. CDR1 LGHNA and CDR2 YNFKEQ come from the germline V gene. This CDR3 is CASTPRPGHHEQFF.

The chain is built from TRBV6-1 and TRBJ2-2; TCRdb's assignment of TRBD1 cannot be checked, as there is no DNA. The CDR3 has 15 residues. Per the germline V gene, CDR1 is MNHNS and CDR2 is SASEGT. The CDR3 loop reads CASSGRQGGTGELFF.

The chain carries TRBV28 and TRBJ2-6; the D call from TCRdb, TRBD1, cannot be confirmed without DNA. Germline-derived CDR1 and CDR2 are MDHEN and SYDVKM. The CDR3 has 16 residues. This chain's CDR3 is CASSYAPGAGANVLTF. Variable domain in full (rest from reference TRBV28 and TRBJ2-6): DVKVTQSSRYLVKRTGEKVFLECVQDMDHENMFWYRQDPGLGLRLIYFSYDVKMKEKGDIPEGYSVSREKKERFSLILESASTNQTSMYLCASSYAPGAGANVLTFGAGSRLTVL.

The V call is TRBV5-5, the J call TRBJ2-2; TCRdb picks TRBD1, but there is no DNA to check that call. This CDR3 comprises 17 residues. The germline CDR1 and CDR2 sequences are SGHKS and YYEKEE (reference sequence). The CDR3: CASSPLPGQTNTGELFF.

This sequence joins TRBV7-2 and TRBJ2-1; TCRdb selects TRBD1, and the lack of DNA leaves this call unchecked. This CDR3 is 13 amino acids long. Germline V lookup: CDR1 SGHTA, CDR2 FQGNSA. This CDR3 reads CASSLIGGPLTFF. Using reference TRBV7-2 and TRBJ2-1 for the parts outside the CDR3, the full variable domain is GAGVSQSPSNKVTEKGKDVELRCDPISGHTALYWYRQSLGQGLEFLIYFQGNSAPDKSGLPSDRFSAERTGGSVSTLTIQRTQQEDSAVYLCASSLIGGPLTFFGPGTRLTVL.

CDR3 residues: CASRTGTFNSPLHF. The chain employs TRBV12-3 or TRBV12-4 and TRBJ1-6. CDR3 length: 14 amino acids.

The V call is TRBV11-3, the J call TRBJ2-5; checking the TCRdb D call of TRBD2 is not possible without DNA. Germline assignment: CDR1 SGHNT and CDR2 YENEEA. The CDR3 consists of 16 residues. CDR3 sequence reads: CASSDSGLAGGETQYF.

V is TRBV13 and J is TRBJ2-5; TCRdb's D call, TRBD1, is unchecked because there is no DNA. Per the germline V gene, CDR1 is PRHDT and CDR2 is FYEKMQ (reference sequence). CDR3 length: 15 residues. CDR3 region: CASSPGQGSAKTQYF.

The chain joins TRBV7-9 to TRBJ1-1. The CDR3 has 15 residues. Germline V gene sequence: CDR1 SEHNR, CDR2 FQNEAQ (reference sequence). The CDR3 spells CASSLRQQFNTEAFF.

The rearrangement uses TRBV18 and TRBJ2-1; without DNA, the TCRdb call of TRBD2 cannot be checked. The CDR3 totals 12 residues. The germline gives CDR1 KGHSH, CDR2 LQKENI. CDR3 region: CASSPEGDKQFF.

The chain combines TRBV2 with TRBJ2-3; the D call of TRBD2 rests on TCRdb alone, since no DNA is present to check it. The V gene's germline CDR1 is SNHLY and CDR2 FYNNEI. CDR3 size: 16 residues. The CDR3 sequence is CASSYRLAGVGDTQYF.